The clone carrying this TCR beta chain was seen a single time. Generated by immunoSEQ multiplex PCR, the TCRdb table keeps only in-frame clones and is missing some. Of fewer than 500,000 clones detected, 80% to 95% appear once; the ten largest clones hold around 4.2%. Sample treatment: over 15 received Ad26.COV2.S at low or high dose, single or two shots; about five received placebo; per-sample allocation not given. On day 63 after the first injection, vaccine and placebo recipients gave samples. The data stem from a study of Ad26.COV2.S vaccination and SARS-CoV-2 variants. From germline, CDR1 is SGHAT and CDR2 FQNNGV. The CDR3 covers 14 residues. The germline V and J ends were trimmed by 5 bases and 7 bases, with 14 bases remaining between them.

V usage is TRBV11-2 and J usage is TRBJ1-4, with D perhaps matching TRBD1 (6 bases). The source is a person aged 18-60 years who received the Ad26.COV2.S COVID-19 vaccine or a placebo. The sample here was peripheral blood, taken in a trial of Ad26.COV2.S vaccine versus placebo. In DNA, the CDR3 is TGTGCCAGCAGCGTAAGGGGGGTGGGTGAAAAACTGTTTTTT. Residues: CASSVRGVGEKLFF.